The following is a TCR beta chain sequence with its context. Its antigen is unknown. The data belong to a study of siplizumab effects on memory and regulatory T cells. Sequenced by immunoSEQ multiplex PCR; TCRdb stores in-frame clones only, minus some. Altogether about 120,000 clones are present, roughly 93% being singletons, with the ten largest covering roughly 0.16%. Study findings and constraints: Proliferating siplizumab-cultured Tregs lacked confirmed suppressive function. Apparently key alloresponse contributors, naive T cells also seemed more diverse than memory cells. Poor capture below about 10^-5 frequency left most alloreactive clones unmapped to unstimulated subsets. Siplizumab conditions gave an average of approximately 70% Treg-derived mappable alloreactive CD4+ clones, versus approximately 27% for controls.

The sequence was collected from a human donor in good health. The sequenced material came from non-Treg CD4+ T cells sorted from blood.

The CDR3 loop is CASGSYRGQQEKLFF. The CDR3 coding sequence is TGTGCCAGCGGATCCTACAGGGGGCAGCAGGAAAAACTGTTTTTT. The V call is TRBV5-6, the J call TRBJ1-4; 9 bases match TRBD1. The CDR3 loop spans 15 amino acids. The trim removed 7 bases at V and 8 bases at J, leaving 12 bases unmatched. CDR1 is SGHDT and CDR2 is YYEEEE in the germline V gene.